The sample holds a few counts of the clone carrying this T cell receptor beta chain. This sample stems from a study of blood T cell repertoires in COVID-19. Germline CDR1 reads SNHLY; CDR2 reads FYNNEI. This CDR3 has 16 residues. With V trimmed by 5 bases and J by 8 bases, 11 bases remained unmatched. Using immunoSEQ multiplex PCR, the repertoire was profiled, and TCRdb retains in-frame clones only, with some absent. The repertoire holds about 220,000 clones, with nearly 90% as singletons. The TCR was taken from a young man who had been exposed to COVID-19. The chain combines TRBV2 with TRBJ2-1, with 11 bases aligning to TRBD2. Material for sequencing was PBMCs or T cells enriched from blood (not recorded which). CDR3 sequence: CASSPSLAGGPYEQFF. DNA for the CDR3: TGTGCCAGCAGTCCGAGCTTAGCGGGGGGGCCTTATGAGCAGTTCTTC.